This entry lists 29 T cell receptor beta chains sequenced from one sample in a study of spatial heterogeneity in lung cancer. Antigens of these TCRs are unknown. The time point here: sample taken at primary tumor resection. From the 5' RACE reads, TCRdb called clonotypes with MiXCR, one entry per CDR3 protein. The sample records 4,000 to 5,500 distinct CDR3 sequences, around 11% being singletons. General study findings and limits: One measure, the expanded intratumoral alpha and beta TCR count, tracked tumor mutation counts.

Sequencing was performed on lung tumor tissue, taken at surgery. The receptor set was obtained from a male donor with early-stage non-small cell lung cancer.

In this sample, this clonotype turned up many times. Found in a library prepared for alpha chains, this beta chain is an off-target read, and its abundance has little meaning. DNA of the CDR3: TGTGCCAGCAGTTTAGCGTTGGGTTTAGAGACCCAGTACTTC. Translation: CASSLALGLETQYF. The chain has TRBV12-3 or TRBV12-4 and TRBJ2-5, with D unclear. The V end was cut by 0 bases, the J end by 4 bases, with 9 bases between. CDR3 length: 14 residues.

This clonotype has a count of ten or more. Being off target in a library aimed at alpha chains, this beta chain has a size of little meaning. The rearrangement joins TRBV6-2 or TRBV6-3 to TRBJ2-3; D unclear. V was trimmed by 6 bases and J by 0 bases, leaving 10 bases between them. CDR1 is MNHEY, CDR2 SVGEGT, per germline. The length of the CDR3 is 14 residues. For the CDR3, the DNA is TGTGCCAGCAGCCCCCTTGTGAGCACAGATACGCAGTATTTT. Encoded protein: CASSPLVSTDTQYF.

In its sample, this clonotype ranks as medium-sized. This beta chain is an off-target read within a library intended for alpha chains, so its frequency means little. V gene TRBV6-1 combines with J gene TRBJ1-2; a weak D match, TRBD1 (5 bases). The V end was cut by 6 bases, the J end by 5 bases, with 19 bases between. CDR3 length: 15 residues. Germline CDR1 MNHNS, CDR2 SASEGT. The DNA of the CDR3 is TGTGCCAGCAGGGACAACGTGGCTGGGGGTTATGGCTACACCTTC. Translation gives CASRDNVAGGYGYTF.

This clonotype occurred many times. This beta chain turned up in a library designed for alpha chains; as an off-target read, its abundance says little. The chain uses TRBV24-1 and TRBJ2-2; D is unclear. CDR1 is KGHDR, CDR2 SFDVKD, per germline. V lost 4 bases, J lost 7 bases, and 3 bases lay in between. This CDR3 region has 11 residues. Written as DNA, the CDR3 is TGTGCCACCAGTGAAGGCGGGGAGCTGTTTTTT. This translates into CATSEGGELFF.

Concerning this clonotype: This beta chain is a stray read from a library made for alpha chains; its abundance is not meaningful. J is TRBJ2-5 and V is TRBV7-3; D is undetermined. Trimming shortened V by 1 base and J by 4 bases, and 16 bases separated the two germline ends. The CDR3 sequence is 16 residues long. Germline-derived CDR1 and CDR2 are SGHTA and FQGTGA. This chain's CDR3 is CASSLRQIGPGETQYF. The CDR3 DNA is TGTGCCAGCAGCTTAAGGCAGATCGGGCCAGGAGAGACCCAGTACTTC.

By sample share, this clonotype is medium-sized. The size of this beta chain means little, since it is a stray read in a library made for alpha chains. The chain couples TRBV20-1 to TRBJ2-1, with no clear D. The CDR3 loop spans 14 amino acids. Trimming removed 5 bases at V and 5 bases at J, with 16 bases between. CDR1 is DFQATT, CDR2 SNEGSKA, per germline (reference sequence). The CDR3 region has the DNA TGCAGTGCTCCCTCATTCGGTAGGGACAATGAGCAGTTCTTC. Amino acid sequence: CSAPSFGRDNEQFF.

By frequency in the sample, this clonotype is medium-sized. A library prepared for alpha chains yielded this beta chain as an off-target read; its size is of little meaning. The chain is built from TRBV12-3 or TRBV12-4 and TRBJ1-5; D is unresolved. V gave up 6 bases and J gave up 6 bases, with 9 bases separating them. This CDR3 has 12 residues. DNA of the CDR3: TGTGCCAGCAGCCGAGGTATTCAGCCCCAGCATTTT. Translation: CASSRGIQPQHF.

This clonotype was seen at least ten times. This beta chain lies outside the target of a library built for alpha chains; its clone size means little. The chain recombines TRBV30 with TRBJ2-6; 9 nucleotides agree with TRBD1. The germline CDR1 and CDR2 sequences are GTSNPN and SVGIG (reference sequence). This CDR3 is built from 16 residues. After removal of 5 bases from V and 0 bases from J, the junction contained 5 bases not matched to a gene. CDR3 residues: CAWGDRAISGANVLTF. As DNA, the CDR3 is TGTGCCTGGGGGGACAGGGCGATCTCTGGGGCCAACGTCCTGACTTTC. Combining the CDR3 with reference TRBV30 and TRBJ2-6 gives the whole variable domain SQTIHQWPATLVQPVGSPLSLECTVEGTSNPNLYWYRQAAGRGLQLLFYSVGIGQISSEVPQNLSASRPQDRQFILSSKKLLLSDSGFYLCAWGDRAISGANVLTFGAGSRLTVL.

This clonotype is judged large. The size of this beta chain means little, since it is a stray read in a library made for alpha chains. V gene TRBV9 combines with J gene TRBJ2-1, with 8 bases that match TRBD2. CDR1 and CDR2 (germline): SGDLS, YYNGEE. V shed 0 bases, J shed 3 bases, and the junction held 5 bases outside the gene matches. CDR3 size: 16 residues. The CDR3 region has the DNA TGTGCCAGCAGCGTAGGCGGCGGGAGGTACTACAATGAGCAGTTCTTC. Amino acid sequence: CASSVGGGRYYNEQFF.

This clonotype counts as medium-sized (0.01 to 0.1%). This beta chain is a stray sequence in a library constructed for alpha chains; its clone size is not meaningful. V usage is TRBV10-3 and J usage is TRBJ1-6; D not certain. V was cut by 6 bases and J by 8 bases, with 11 bases left in between. This CDR3 is 13 amino acids long. From germline, CDR1 is ENHRY and CDR2 SYGVKD. The CDR3 DNA reads TGTGCCATCAGGAATTCGAACGATTCACCCCTCCACTTT. This encodes CAIRNSNDSPLHF.

Worth noting for this clonotype: This beta chain turned up in a library designed for alpha chains; as an off-target read, its abundance says little. The chain joins TRBV28 to TRBJ2-6; no reliable D call. The germline V gene encodes CDR1 MDHEN and CDR2 SYDVKM. The V end lost 7 bases, the J end lost 4 bases, and 17 bases lay between the germline ends. CDR3 length equals 16 residues. In nucleotides, the CDR3 is TGTGCCAGCACTTCCCTTGAGGTATCAGGGGCCAACGTCCTGACTTTC. Its translation is CASTSLEVSGANVLTF.

At least ten counts were recorded for this clonotype. The germline gene is not matched at one end of the junction; a read error may be the cause. This beta chain is an unintended read in a library built for alpha chains; its size means little. The genes are TRBV7-9 and TRBJ1-2; D gene unclear. CDR3 length equals 15 residues. Germline V CDR1 and CDR2: SEHNR, FQNEAQ (reference sequence). CDR3 sequence reads: CASSVARTANYGYTF. CDR3 coding DNA: TGTGCCAGCAGCGTAGCCCGCACAGCGAACTATGGCTACACCTTC.

This clonotype is medium-sized by share. Within a library made for alpha chains, this beta chain is off target, and its count is uninformative. This chain joins TRBV20-1 and TRBJ2-1; TRBD2 agrees at 13 bases. The V segment lost 0 bases and the J segment 6 bases; nucleotides outside the gene matches: 5. This CDR3 spans 16 amino acids. CDR1 is DFQATT, CDR2 SNEGSKA, per germline (reference sequence). In nucleotides, the CDR3 is TGCAGTGCTAGAGACTATAGGACTAGCGGGAGCAATGAGCAGTTCTTC. This gives the protein CSARDYRTSGSNEQFF.

This clonotype is medium-sized. Because this beta chain is a stray read in a library intended to capture alpha chains, its abundance should not be given much weight. The rearrangement joins TRBV20-1 to TRBJ2-5, with D possibly TRBD2 on 5 matching bases. V was shortened by 0 bases and J by 0 bases, with 11 bases between the two germline ends. The CDR3 contains 15 residues. Germline CDR1 is DFQATT and CDR2 is SNEGSKA (reference sequence). As DNA, the CDR3 is TGCAGTGCTAGAGATGGTACGGGGAACCAAGAGACCCAGTACTTC. It codes for CSARDGTGNQETQYF.

Worth noting for this clonotype: The library was built for alpha chains, so this beta chain is an off-target read and its size means little. The CDR3 region is CASSQGIPSSGANVLTF. CDR3 DNA sequence: TGTGCCAGCAGCCAAGGGATCCCCTCCTCTGGGGCCAACGTCCTGACTTTC. The chain combines TRBV3-1 with TRBJ2-6, with D uncertain. V shed 1 base and J shed 0 bases, with 10 bases lying between them. The CDR3 extends over 17 amino acids. Germline V gene data show CDR1 as LGHDT and CDR2 as YNNKEL (reference sequence).

About this clonotype itself: Because the library targeted alpha chains, this beta chain is an off-target read whose size means little. CDR3 DNA sequence: TGTGCCAGCGGTGACAGGGGGAGCACTGAAGCTTTCTTT. Its translation is CASGDRGSTEAFF. V usage is TRBV11-3 and J usage is TRBJ1-1; 9 nucleotides align to TRBD1. The CDR3 length is 13 residues. Trimming at V came to 8 bases and at J to 4 bases, leaving 5 bases not matched to a gene. In germline, CDR1 is SGHNT, CDR2 YENEEA.

Within the sample, this clonotype is medium-sized. This beta chain turned up in a library designed for alpha chains; as an off-target read, its abundance says little. The CDR3 region is CASSQSPAGTGGYNEQFF. The CDR3 bases are TGCGCCAGCAGCCAGAGCCCAGCCGGGACAGGGGGTTACAATGAGCAGTTCTTC. V and J are TRBV4-3 and TRBJ2-1, with 11 bases that match TRBD1. With 3 bases clipped from V and 4 bases from J, the junction kept 11 bases outside the gene matches. This CDR3 has 18 residues. Germline CDR1 is LGHNA and CDR2 is YSLEER.

Many counts were recorded for this clonotype. Since the library was made to target alpha chains, this beta chain is a stray read and its abundance is not meaningful. The CDR3 coding sequence is TGTGCCCAAGGAGGGTCCGGGGAGACCCAGTACTTC. Protein sequence: CAQGGSGETQYF. The chain couples TRBV7-2 to TRBJ2-5, with D possibly being TRBD2 (6 bases). The CDR3 sequence is 12 residues long. The germline V gene has CDR1 SGHTA and CDR2 FQGNSA. V lost 11 bases and J lost 5, with 15 bases in between.

This clonotype showed up many times. This beta chain is off target for a library built for alpha chains, so its abundance means little. This chain uses TRBV5-4 with TRBJ2-2; possible D gene TRBD1, 6 bases. Trimming shortened V by 5 bases and J by 0 bases, and 14 bases separated the two germline ends. Germline-derived CDR1 and CDR2 are SGHNT and YYREEE (reference sequence). CDR3 length: 16 residues. The CDR3 sequence: CASRTGTLANTGELFF. The DNA of the CDR3 is TGTGCCAGCAGAACCGGGACACTAGCGAACACCGGGGAGCTGTTTTTT.

In its sample, this clonotype was seen many times. This beta chain is a stray sequence in a library constructed for alpha chains; its clone size is not meaningful. V and J are TRBV30 and TRBJ2-2; 15 nucleotides line up with TRBD2. Germline CDR1 GTSNPN, CDR2 SVGIG (reference sequence). V gave up 5 bases and J gave up 5 bases; unmatched junction bases: 3. The CDR3 has 15 residues. This chain's CDR3 is CAWGGLAGGTGELFF. DNA for the CDR3: TGTGCCTGGGGAGGACTAGCGGGGGGGACCGGGGAGCTGTTTTTT.

This clonotype was counted ten times or more. In a library made to pick up alpha chains, this beta chain is a stray read with a size that means little. The chain uses TRBV29-1 and TRBJ1-1; D remains ambiguous. The CDR3 extends over 11 amino acids. Looked up from germline, CDR1 is SQVTM and CDR2 is ANQGSEA. Trimming removed 2 bases at V and 5 bases at J, with 6 bases between. The CDR3 loop is CSVELGTEAFF. CDR3 nucleotides: TGCAGCGTTGAATTGGGGACTGAAGCTTTCTTT.

This clonotype was detected many times. The library was built for alpha chains, so this beta chain is an off-target read and its size means little. The CDR3 region has the DNA TGTGCCAGCAGCTCTAGCGGGGGGCAGAATGAGCAGTTCTTC. Encoded protein: CASSSSGGQNEQFF. The chain employs TRBV11-2 and TRBJ2-1; 11 nucleotides match TRBD2. The V segment lost 4 bases and the J segment 7 bases; nucleotides outside the gene matches: 3. The CDR3 totals 14 residues. Germline V gene sequence: CDR1 SGHAT, CDR2 FQNNGV.

This clonotype was counted many times. This beta chain turned up in a library designed for alpha chains; as an off-target read, its abundance says little. This chain connects TRBV14 to TRBJ2-3; 7 positions match TRBD1. The CDR3 loop spans 18 amino acids. The germline CDR1 and CDR2 sequences are SGHDN and FVKESK. Germline trimming cut 0 bases from V and 2 bases from J; bases unmatched to any gene: 11. CDR3 coding DNA: TGTGCCAGCAGCCAAGAGTTAAAAAGGACAGGAATCACAGATACGCAGTATTTT. Amino acids: CASSQELKRTGITDTQYF.

As to this clonotype: A read error may be the cause here, since a much bigger clone is one base away. This beta chain is off target for a library built for alpha chains, so its abundance means little. This chain links TRBV27 with TRBJ2-7, with 12 bases fitting TRBD1. Germline-derived CDR1 and CDR2 are MNHEY and SMNVEV (reference sequence). CDR3 length: 15 amino acids. The CDR3 DNA sequence: TGTGCCAACAGTCCGCGGTCGGGACAGGGGGCAGTGCAGTACTTC. It translates to CANSPRSGQGAVQYF.

In its sample, this clonotype was seen many times. This beta chain is an off-target read within a library intended for alpha chains, so its frequency means little. This chain uses TRBV2 with TRBJ2-3, with D maybe TRBD1 (7 bases). The germline CDR1 and CDR2 sequences are SNHLY and FYNNEI. With 2 bases removed from V and 4 bases from J, the gap between germline ends came to 13 bases. This CDR3 region has 15 residues. DNA of the CDR3: TGTGCCAGCAGTGAATATCAGGGGGAGGCAGATACGCAGTATTTT. Translating gives CASSEYQGEADTQYF.

Note on this clonotype: Found in a library prepared for alpha chains, this beta chain is an off-target read, and its abundance has little meaning. The chain recombines TRBV4-2 with TRBJ2-1, with 9 bases identical to TRBD1. The CDR3 has 16 residues. Germline V gene lookup returns CDR1 LGHNA and CDR2 YNFKEQ. With 0 bases clipped from V and 8 bases from J, the junction kept 8 bases outside the gene matches. The CDR3 loop is CASSQDSGTGKDEQFF. CDR3 nucleotides: TGTGCCAGCAGCCAAGATTCAGGGACAGGGAAAGATGAGCAGTTCTTC.

Sample share makes this clonotype medium-sized. A library prepared for alpha chains yielded this beta chain as an off-target read; its size is of little meaning. The V gene is TRBV27, the J gene TRBJ1-2; 11 nucleotides align to TRBD1. Trimming cost V 2 bases and J 4 bases; bases outside gene matches: 6. The CDR3 runs to 16 residues. Per the germline V gene, CDR1 is MNHEY and CDR2 is SMNVEV (reference sequence). The CDR3 here is CASSLRTGGRSYGYTF. CDR3 DNA: TGTGCCAGCAGTTTAAGGACAGGGGGCAGGAGCTATGGCTACACCTTC.

This clonotype is categorized as medium-sized. This beta chain appears as a stray read in a library generated for alpha chains; its size is not informative. V is TRBV7-9 and J is TRBJ1-1; no definite D call. Germline V gene sequence: CDR1 SEHNR, CDR2 FQNEAQ (reference sequence). This CDR3 spans 12 amino acids. The V gene lost 5 bases and the J gene lost 3 bases, with 7 bases spanning the gap. This chain's CDR3 is CASSPAYTEAFF. CDR3 DNA: TGTGCCAGCAGCCCGGCGTACACTGAAGCTTTCTTT. Drawing the rest from reference TRBV7-9 and TRBJ1-1, the complete variable domain is DTGVSQNPRHKITKRGQNVTFRCDPISEHNRLYWYRQTLGQGPEFLTYFQNEAQLEKSRLLSDRFSAERPKGSFSTLEIQRTEQGDSAMYLCASSPAYTEAFFGQGTRLTVV.

With regard to this clonotype: Possible read error: a much larger clone is one base away. This beta chain is an off-target read within a library intended for alpha chains, so its frequency means little. CDR3 loop: CASSYRLVRHEQYF. CDR3 nucleotides: TGTGCCAGCAGTTACCGACTAGTTCGCCACGAGCAGTACTTC. The genes are TRBV6-2 or TRBV6-3 and TRBJ2-7; D is perhaps TRBD2 (6 bases). Germline V gene data show CDR1 as MNHEY and CDR2 as SVGEGT. The CDR3 totals 14 residues. The germline V and J ends were trimmed by 2 bases and 5 bases, with 13 bases remaining between them.